This T cell receptor beta chain was captured by sequencing in a study of shared clonotypes between healthy human individuals. For the study at large: A donor's plate count was three for CD4 naive and three for CD4 memory; CD8 naive had two and CD8 memory one.

This CDR3 is built from 16 residues. Germline V lookup: CDR1 SGHNT, CDR2 YYREEE (reference sequence). The V segment lost 0 bases and the J segment 4 bases; nucleotides outside the gene matches: 6. Across several immunoSEQ plates, the genomic DNA of each subset was split evenly. The protocol was immunoSEQ multiplex PCR, while the TCRdb copy is restricted to in-frame clones and leaves out a portion. The sample includes about 1 million clones, approximately 76% seen only once; the top ten take less than 1.5%. Study-level results: Compared with clonotypes that all four donors shared, non-shared clonotypes had lower generation probabilities.

In the case of this clone: The antigen remains unidentified.

Sequencing was done on a sample of memory CD4+ T cells sorted from blood. Regarding subset: CD45RA-negative fraction. The TCR was taken from a man aged 18 to 29 in good health. This chain joins TRBV5-4 and TRBJ2-2; 7 nucleotides align to TRBD2. This chain's CDR3 is CASSLGLREITGELFF. DNA for the CDR3: TGTGCCAGCAGCTTGGGTTTGCGGGAGATCACCGGGGAGCTGTTTTTT.